This TCR beta chain was obtained from a study of PD-L1 blockade in urothelial cancer. The time point here: pretreatment peripheral blood. Patients' cancers were locally advanced or metastatic urothelial carcinomas. Sequenced by immunoSEQ multiplex PCR; TCRdb stores in-frame clones only, minus some. The data show roughly 53,000 clones, around nine tenths seen once. In germline, CDR1 is SGHNT, CDR2 YYREEE (reference sequence). V gave up 4 bases and J gave up 5 bases; unmatched junction bases: 3. The CDR3 covers 15 residues. The receptor's source is a woman aged 55-75 years with urothelial cancer. The sequences come from PBMCs, collected around atezolizumab (anti-PD-L1) treatment. The chain combines TRBV5-4 with TRBJ2-3, with 14 bases lining up with TRBD2. This CDR3 is CASSQGTSGRDTQYF. The CDR3 region has the DNA TGTGCCAGCAGCCAGGGGACTAGCGGGAGAGATACGCAGTATTTT.